This T cell receptor beta chain is drawn from a study of blood T cell repertoires in COVID-19 (dated by TCRdb to 2018 to 2021). About the full investigation: The collaborator samples originated in the United States, Italy and Spain and spanned the acute and convalescent phases of COVID-19. The material from the prospective study consisted of cDNA or gDNA derived from T cells, B-cell-depleted T cells, or PBMCs. Subjects who had been exposed to COVID-19, were actively infected with it, or had recovered from it provided the deeply sampled blood TCRbeta repertoires that made up the dataset. The repertoires were made available in a free public database intended to serve as a resource for research on the immune response to SARS-CoV-2. Samples came from the ongoing ImmuneRACE study (first 160 participants) plus 1,254 subjects from 6 global collaborators. A de-identified subject ID, COVID-19 status, age in years and sex were almost always included in the sample metadata. Where available, HLA class I and class II types were obtained from metadata supplied by the sample provider rather than from assay-based typing. Here is what the overall study found, with its caveats: How much clinical and demographic metadata was included differed by source and by participant, and the metadata was provided uncurated.

Whole blood was collected in K2EDTA tubes by collaborating institutions according to the institutions' own protocols. For TCRbeta analysis, collaborator samples were shipped as frozen whole blood, as isolated PBMCs, or as DNA extracted from either sample type. TCRbeta CDR3 regions were amplified from genomic DNA by means of the immunoSEQ Assay, a bias-controlled multiplex PCR. As for how the authors treated the data: The number of nucleated cells in each sample was estimated from the amplification of reference gene primers within the assay. Sequence reads were collapsed and filtered to measure the absolute abundance of every unique TCRbeta CDR3 rearrangement. For each sample, productive Simpson clonality was calculated as the square root of Simpson's diversity index across productive rearrangements. The table was pulled from immuneACCESS by TCRdb, which kept in-frame rearrangements only. Such tables lose some clones; where checked, under half of the loss comes from unresolved V genes, and the rest has no known cause. The DNA gave D and trimming, while V, J and clone size come from that table. The sample table contains 100,000 to 120,000 clones; only one count was recorded for over 60% of them. The ten largest clones take up 3.8% of the sample.

This clone was detected a few times. This receptor's antigen is unknown. No base quality information exists; no much larger clone differs at one position. The TCR was taken from an elderly woman with acute or convalescent COVID-19. Source material: peripheral blood.

The nucleotides read TGTGCCAGCAGCCGCGGGGGGAATATCTACAATGAGCAGTTCTTC. Translation gives CASSRGGNIYNEQFF. The chain was built from TRBV7-9 and TRBJ2-1; 8 bases in the middle match TRBD2. The CDR3 spans 15 residues, from the cysteine through the phenylalanine. Of all the DNA, just the CDR3 is kept, 45 bases in frame from base 1. V trim: 5 bases; J trim: 3 bases; unmatched bases: 6. The germline V gene encodes CDR1 SEHNR and CDR2 FQNEAQ (reference sequence). Reference TRBV7-9 and TRBJ2-1 genes cover what lies past the CDR3, so the full variable domain is DTGVSQNPRHKITKRGQNVTFRCDPISEHNRLYWYRQTLGQGPEFLTYFQNEAQLEKSRLLSDRFSAERPKGSFSTLEIQRTEQGDSAMYLCASSRGGNIYNEQFFGPGTRLTVL.